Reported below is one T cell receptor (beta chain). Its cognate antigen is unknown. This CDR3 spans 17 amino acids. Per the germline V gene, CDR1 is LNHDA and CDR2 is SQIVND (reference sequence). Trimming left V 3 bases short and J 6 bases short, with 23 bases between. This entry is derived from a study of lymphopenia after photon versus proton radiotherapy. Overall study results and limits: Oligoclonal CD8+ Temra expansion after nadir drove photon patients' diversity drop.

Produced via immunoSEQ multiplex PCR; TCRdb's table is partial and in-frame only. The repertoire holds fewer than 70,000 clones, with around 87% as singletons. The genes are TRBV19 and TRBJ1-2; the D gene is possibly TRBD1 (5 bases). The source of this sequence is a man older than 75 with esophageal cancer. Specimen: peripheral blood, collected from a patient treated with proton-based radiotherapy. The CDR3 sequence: CASSIGFGRGPWDGYTF. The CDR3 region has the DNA TGTGCCAGTAGTATCGGTTTTGGAAGGGGACCGTGGGATGGCTACACCTTC.